This T cell receptor (beta chain) derives from a study of shared clonotypes between healthy human individuals. Overall study: The plates for each donor numbered three CD4 naive, three CD4 memory, two CD8 naive and one CD8 memory. Study conclusions and caveats: Clonotype sharing across several donors was observed for around 5% of naive CD4 clonotypes.

Using immunoSEQ multiplex PCR, the repertoire was profiled, and TCRdb retains in-frame clones only, with some absent. The top ten hold more than 0.35% of the sample, which has a few million clones, under 95% seen once. The V gene's germline CDR1 is MDHEN and CDR2 SYDVKM. The ends were cut back, 5 bases at V and 1 base at J, with 14 bases in the middle. The CDR3 has 16 residues. A note on this clone: Its antigen is still unknown.

The sequenced material came from naive CD4+ T cells from PBMCs. Subset denoted: CD45RA+ positively selected. This sequence was found in a man in his late teens or twenties in good health. Some clones in this sample may be carry-over from other donors' samples. The chain joins TRBV28 to TRBJ2-2; D not resolved. The DNA for the CDR3 is TGTGCCAGCAGTAGCCTTGGACCCCAGAACACCGGGGAGCTGTTTTTT. Its protein product is CASSSLGPQNTGELFF.